These 12 T cell receptor beta chains came from one sample sequenced in a study of regulatory T cells in long-lasting Graves disease. Combining iRepertoire HTBI primers with Arm-PCR of CDR3 regions, the authors built TCR beta libraries. TCRdb reanalysed the multiplex PCR reads using MiXCR and keeps one entry per CDR3 protein. The data hold 700,000 or so distinct CDR3 sequences, with around 30% observed a single time. Time point: persistent/refractory GD, antithyroid drugs over 5 years with positive TRAb. Construction of the TCR library relied on RNA isolated from PBMCs. The source material was peripheral blood mononuclear cells (PBMCs), sampled when the disease was refractory, from a patient treated with antithyroid drugs. Every receptor here comes from a female donor with Graves disease.

The chain has TRBV13 and TRBJ1-1, with D perhaps TRBD1 (6 bases). The V and J ends lost 5 bases and 0 bases respectively, with 13 bases between them. CDR1 is PRHDT, CDR2 FYEKMQ, per germline (reference sequence). The CDR3 length is 15 residues. CDR3 nucleotides: TGTGCCAGCAGCACCGGGACAATCATGAACACTGAAGCTTTCTTT. Encoded protein: CASSTGTIMNTEAFF.

Concerning this clonotype itself: No conserved phenylalanine or tryptophan ends this CDR3, so it is likely a read error. This rearrangement joins TRBV12-3 or TRBV12-4 to TRBJ2-7, with TRBD1 identical over 12 bases. With 3 bases clipped from V and 7 bases from J, the junction kept 4 bases outside the gene matches. The CDR3 length is 14 residues. The CDR3, as DNA: TGTGCCAGCAGTTTGGGACAGGGGGCGTGGGAGCAGTACCTC. Protein sequence: CASSLGQGAWEQYL.

This clonotype was detected ten times or more. CDR3 bases: TGTGCCAGCAGCGTCCCGGGACGGAGCAATCAGCCCCAGCATTTT. It encodes CASSVPGRSNQPQHF. The rearrangement joins TRBV7-7 to TRBJ1-5, with D perhaps TRBD1 (5 bases). Germline loops: CDR1 SSHAT, CDR2 FNYEAQ (reference sequence). Trimming removed 5 bases from V and 1 base from J, with 12 bases in between. This CDR3 region has 15 residues.

This clonotype was seen only a few times. This chain uses TRBV9 with TRBJ1-2, with 7 bases matching TRBD1. The CDR3 loop spans 15 amino acids. The trim removed 0 bases at V and 3 bases at J, leaving 5 bases unmatched. CDR1 and CDR2 (germline): SGDLS, YYNGEE. CDR3 protein: CASSVARGTDYGYTF. In DNA form, the CDR3 reads TGTGCCAGCAGCGTAGCCAGGGGGACCGACTATGGCTACACCTTC. Full variable domain (rest looked up from reference TRBV9 and TRBJ1-2): DSGVTQTPKHLITATGQRVTLRCSPRSGDLSVYWYQQSLDQGLQFLIQYYNGEERAKGNILERFSAQQFPDLHSELNLSSLELGDSALYFCASSVARGTDYGYTFGSGTRLTVV.

In its sample, this clonotype was seen a few times. The chain is built from TRBV7-8 and TRBJ1-5; 7 bases line up with TRBD1. J was trimmed by 2 bases and V by 4 bases; bases with no gene match: 5. The CDR3 totals 15 residues. Germline assignment: CDR1 SGHVS and CDR2 FQNEAQ. In nucleotides, the CDR3 is TGTGCCAGCAGCTCACAGGGGTTGCGCAATCAGCCCCAGCATTTT. Encoded protein: CASSSQGLRNQPQHF.

This clonotype was detected a few times. At one end, the junction sequence differs from germline, possibly due to a read error. CDR3 DNA: TGTGCCAGCAGACAGGGGTCCGCCCTCTACGAGCCGTACTTC. Translation gives CASRQGSALYEPYF. The V gene is TRBV11-2, the J gene TRBJ2-7, with 7 bases aligning to TRBD1. The germline V gene has CDR1 SGHAT and CDR2 FQNNGV. CDR3 size: 14 residues.

The table lists this clonotype with a few counts. This chain connects TRBV5-5 to TRBJ1-1, with D possibly being TRBD1 (5 bases). The CDR3 is 14 amino acids. Germline lookup yields CDR1 SGHKS and CDR2 YYEKEE (reference sequence). V was pared by 6 bases and J by 1 base, with 13 bases between. The CDR3: CASTLGLGNTEAFF. Written as DNA, the CDR3 is TGTGCCAGCACCCTGGGGCTGGGGAACACTGAAGCTTTCTTT.

The chain's CDR3 is CASSLSAIYEQYF. The CDR3 bases are TGTGCCAGCAGCTTATCGGCGATCTACGAGCAGTACTTC. The rearrangement joins TRBV7-3 to TRBJ2-7; D gene unclear. The germline V and J ends were trimmed by 2 bases and 3 bases, with 8 bases remaining between them. From germline, CDR1 is SGHTA and CDR2 FQGTGA. The CDR3 is 13 residues long. Filled out from reference TRBV7-3 and TRBJ2-7, the complete variable domain reads GAGVSQTPSNKVTEKGKYVELRCDPISGHTALYWYRQSLGQGPEFLIYFQGTGAADDSGLPNDRFFAVRPEGSVSTLKIQRTERGDSAVYLCASSLSAIYEQYFGPGTRLTVT.

This clonotype was recorded many times. DNA for the CDR3: TGTGCCAGCAGTGAACGGGGGGAGACCCAGTACTTC. Protein sequence: CASSERGETQYF. The chain joins TRBV6-1 to TRBJ2-5, with D possibly being TRBD2 (6 bases). The V end lost 2 bases, the J end lost 5 bases, and 6 bases lay between the germline ends. Per the germline V gene, CDR1 is MNHNS and CDR2 is SASEGT. The CDR3 loop spans 12 amino acids.

In this sample, this clonotype turned up a few times. J is TRBJ2-7 and V is TRBV5-6; 7 bases align to TRBD1. V was pared by 2 bases and J by 3 bases, with 8 bases of the junction left unmatched. The CDR3 extends over 15 amino acids. CDR1 and CDR2 (germline): SGHDT, YYEEEE. CDR3 amino acids: CASSLGPGQHYEQYF. In DNA form, the CDR3 reads TGTGCCAGCAGCTTAGGCCCGGGACAGCACTACGAGCAGTACTTC.

This clonotype was seen more than once but under ten times. CDR3 in DNA: TGTGCCAGCAGTTACTCCGAGATTATGAACACTGAAGCTTTCTTT. Its protein product is CASSYSEIMNTEAFF. The chain couples TRBV6-2 or TRBV6-3 to TRBJ1-1; D not resolved. CDR1 MNHEY and CDR2 SVGEGT come from the germline V gene. Deletions cut 0 bases from V and 0 bases from J, with 8 bases between. The CDR3 length is 15 residues.

This chain joins TRBV6-1 and TRBJ1-3, with D unresolved. V was pared by 5 bases and J by 0 bases, with 14 bases between. This CDR3 has 16 residues. CDR1 and CDR2 from the germline V gene are MNHNS and SASEGT. The CDR3 nucleotides are TGTGCCAGCAGTCTCAGCCCGCAAATCTCTGGAAACACCATATATTTT. Translated: CASSLSPQISGNTIYF.